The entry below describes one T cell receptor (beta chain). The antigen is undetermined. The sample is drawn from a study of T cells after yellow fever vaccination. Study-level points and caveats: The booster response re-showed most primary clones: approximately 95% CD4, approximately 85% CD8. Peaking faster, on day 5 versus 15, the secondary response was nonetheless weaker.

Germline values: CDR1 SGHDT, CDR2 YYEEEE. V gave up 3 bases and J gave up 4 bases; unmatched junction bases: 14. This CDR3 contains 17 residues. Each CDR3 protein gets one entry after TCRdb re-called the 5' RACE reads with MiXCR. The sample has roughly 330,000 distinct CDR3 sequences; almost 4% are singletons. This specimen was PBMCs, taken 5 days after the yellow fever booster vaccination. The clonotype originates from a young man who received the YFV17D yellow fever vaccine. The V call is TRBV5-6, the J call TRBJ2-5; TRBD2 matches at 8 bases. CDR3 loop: CASSSGTRSIKRETQYF. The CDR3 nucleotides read TGTGCCAGCAGCTCGGGGACTAGAAGTATTAAACGAGAGACCCAGTACTTC.